Included here is one T cell receptor beta chain sequence, with context. This clonotype was detected ten times or more. Its antigen is still unknown. No much larger clonotype is one base removed from it; base qualities were not supplied. The library was prepared for alpha chains; this beta chain is a stray read, so its frequency means little. CDR1 and CDR2 are drawn from the germline V gene (reference sequence): DFQATT, SNEGSKA. V sheds 3 bases and J sheds 5 bases, leaving 11 bases between their ends. Counted from cysteine to phenylalanine, this CDR3 has 13 amino acids. Only CDR3 DNA remains: 39 bases, in frame from the first base. The time point label, as the study defines it: sample taken at primary tumor resection. Without any cell sorting, TCR sequencing was performed on whole RNA extracted either from tumor and nontumor lung tissue or from cryopreserved PBMC samples. Samples were obtained from about 75 patients with early-stage, untreated non-small cell lung cancer from the lung TRACERx cohort. Patients were selected for TCR sequencing only if sufficient RNA was available from at least two tumor regions.

The library relied on 5' RACE. The instrument was a NextSeq 500. In the TCR library protocol, a unique molecular identifier was attached to each TCR cDNA molecule so that PCR and sequencing errors could be corrected. The study's processing was this. Decombinator tools were used for TCR identification, UMI-based error correction and CDR3 extraction. Expanded TCRs were defined as those above a frequency of 2 per 1,000, corresponding to the top 1% of the tumor frequency distribution. Renyi diversity was computed with the R vegan package after each repertoire had been subsampled 100 times to 5,000 TCRs. CDR3 similarity networks were constructed using string-kernel similarity of amino acid triplets, with links drawn between CDR3s whose pairwise similarity was above 0.82. TCRdb reworked the public reads: Q25 trimming with fastp, MiXCR clone assembly, productive beta chains retained. When rows share a CDR3 protein, they turn into one entry using the most common DNA and genes. The V and J calls shown here were made by TCRdb, not taken from the authors' results. Present in this sample are under 7,500 distinct CDR3 sequences, approximately 6.8% of which were seen just once. The biggest ten clones account for over 75% of the sample.

The data belong to a study of spatial heterogeneity in lung cancer (dated by TCRdb to between 2018 and 2021). Background on the whole study: More beta-chain than alpha-chain transcripts were consistently detected, likely reflecting higher beta-chain transcript abundance. In the raw uncorrected reads, each unique combination of TCR and UMI appeared on average more than ten times. In non-small cell lung cancer, the study made a quantitative comparison of TCR alpha and beta repertoires among multiple tumor regions, matched nontumor lung and blood. Nonsynonymous mutation counts, determined by whole-exome sequencing of tumor tissue, were related to features of the TCR repertoire. Both alpha and beta chains were TCR-sequenced in samples taken at surgery, namely 220 tumor regions, more than 62 matched nontumor lung samples and approximately 51 PBMC samples. Broader findings and caveats from the paper: Confirming at a functional level the hypothesis that regional TCRs recognize regional mutations was considered to require additional single-cell paired TCR alpha and beta sequencing. Ubiquitous expanded tumor TCRs were detected in blood more often at tumor resection than at routine follow-up.

The sample consisted of PBMCs, taken at surgery. The rearrangement combines TRBV20-1 with TRBJ2-1; there is no confident call for the D gene. The TCR was taken from a male donor with early-stage non-small cell lung cancer. CDR3 region: CSARPPTHNEQFF. The bases read TGCAGTGCTAGGCCCCCTACCCACAATGAGCAGTTCTTC.